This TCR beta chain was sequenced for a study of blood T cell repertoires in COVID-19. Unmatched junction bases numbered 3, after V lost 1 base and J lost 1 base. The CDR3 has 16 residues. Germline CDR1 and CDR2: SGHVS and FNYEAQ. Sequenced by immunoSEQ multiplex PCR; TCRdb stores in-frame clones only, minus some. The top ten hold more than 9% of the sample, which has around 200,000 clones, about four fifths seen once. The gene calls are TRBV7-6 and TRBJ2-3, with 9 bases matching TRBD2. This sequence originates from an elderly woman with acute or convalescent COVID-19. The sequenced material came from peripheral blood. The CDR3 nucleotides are TGTGCCAGCAGCTTAGTGGAGCGGGGGGGCACAGATACGCAGTATTTT. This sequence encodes CASSLVERGGTDTQYF.